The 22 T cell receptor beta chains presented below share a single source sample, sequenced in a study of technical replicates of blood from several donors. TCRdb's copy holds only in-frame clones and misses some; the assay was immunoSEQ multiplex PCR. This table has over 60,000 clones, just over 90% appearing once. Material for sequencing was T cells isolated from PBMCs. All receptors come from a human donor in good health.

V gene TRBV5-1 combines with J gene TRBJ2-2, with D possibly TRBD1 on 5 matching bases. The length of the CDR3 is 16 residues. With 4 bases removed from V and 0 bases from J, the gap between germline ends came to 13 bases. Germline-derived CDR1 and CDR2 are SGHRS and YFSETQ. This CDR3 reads CASSPDSYTNTGELFF. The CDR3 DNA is TGCGCCAGCAGCCCCGACAGCTATACGAACACCGGGGAGCTGTTTTTT.

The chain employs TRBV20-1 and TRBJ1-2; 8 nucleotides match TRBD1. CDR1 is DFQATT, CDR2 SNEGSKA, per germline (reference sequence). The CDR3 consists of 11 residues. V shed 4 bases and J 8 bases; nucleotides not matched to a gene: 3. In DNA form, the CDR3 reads TGCAGTGCTATGACAGGGGCGGGCTACACCTTC. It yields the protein CSAMTGAGYTF.

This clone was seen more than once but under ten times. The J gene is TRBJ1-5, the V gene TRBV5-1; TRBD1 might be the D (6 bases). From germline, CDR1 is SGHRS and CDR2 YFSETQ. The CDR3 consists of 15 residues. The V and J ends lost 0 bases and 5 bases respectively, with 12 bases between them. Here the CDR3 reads CASSLGQGPHQPQHF. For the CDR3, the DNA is TGCGCCAGCAGCTTGGGGCAGGGGCCTCATCAGCCCCAGCATTTT. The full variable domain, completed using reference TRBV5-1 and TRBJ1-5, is KAGVTQTPRYLIKTRGQQVTLSCSPISGHRSVSWYQQTPGQGLQFLFEYFSETQRNKGNFPGRFSGRQFSNSRSEMNVSTLELGDSALYLCASSLGQGPHQPQHFGDGTRLSIL.

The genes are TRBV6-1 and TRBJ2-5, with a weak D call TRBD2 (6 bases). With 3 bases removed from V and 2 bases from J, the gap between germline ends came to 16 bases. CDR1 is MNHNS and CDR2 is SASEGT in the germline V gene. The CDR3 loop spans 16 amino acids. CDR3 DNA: TGTGCCAGCAGTGAGTGGTGGCGGGGCGTTCAAGAGACCCAGTACTTC. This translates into CASSEWWRGVQETQYF.

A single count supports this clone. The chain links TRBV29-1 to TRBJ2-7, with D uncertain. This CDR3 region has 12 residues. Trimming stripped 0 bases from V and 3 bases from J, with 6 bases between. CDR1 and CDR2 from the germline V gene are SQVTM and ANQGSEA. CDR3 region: CSVEDRVYEQYF. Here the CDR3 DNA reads TGCAGCGTTGAAGATCGCGTCTACGAGCAGTACTTC.

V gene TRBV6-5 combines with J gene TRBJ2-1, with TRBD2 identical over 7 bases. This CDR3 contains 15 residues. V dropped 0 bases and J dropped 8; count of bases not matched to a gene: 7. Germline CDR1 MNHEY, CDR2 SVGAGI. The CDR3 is CASSYSSRGVHEQFF. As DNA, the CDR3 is TGTGCCAGCAGTTACTCATCTCGGGGGGTCCATGAGCAGTTCTTC.

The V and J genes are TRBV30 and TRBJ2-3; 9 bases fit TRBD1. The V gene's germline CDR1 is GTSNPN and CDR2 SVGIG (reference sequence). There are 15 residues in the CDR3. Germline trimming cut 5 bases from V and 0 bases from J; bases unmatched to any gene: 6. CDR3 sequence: CAWCTGGPSTDTQYF. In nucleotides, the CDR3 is TGTGCCTGGTGCACAGGGGGCCCAAGCACAGATACGCAGTATTTT.

CDR3: CASSIRVTGELFF. The CDR3, as DNA: TGTGCCAGTAGTATCAGGGTTACCGGGGAGCTGTTTTTT. The gene calls are TRBV19 and TRBJ2-2; possibly TRBD1 for D (5 bases). Trimming stripped 3 bases from V and 5 bases from J, with 7 bases between. CDR1 is LNHDA, CDR2 SQIVND, per germline (reference sequence). CDR3 length equals 13 residues.

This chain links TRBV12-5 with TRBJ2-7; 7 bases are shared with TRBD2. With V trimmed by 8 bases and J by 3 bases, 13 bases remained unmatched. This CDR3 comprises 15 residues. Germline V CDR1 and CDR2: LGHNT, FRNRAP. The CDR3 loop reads CASSPPSGLYYEQYF. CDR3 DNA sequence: TGTGCTAGTTCCCCCCCTAGCGGTTTATACTACGAGCAGTACTTC.

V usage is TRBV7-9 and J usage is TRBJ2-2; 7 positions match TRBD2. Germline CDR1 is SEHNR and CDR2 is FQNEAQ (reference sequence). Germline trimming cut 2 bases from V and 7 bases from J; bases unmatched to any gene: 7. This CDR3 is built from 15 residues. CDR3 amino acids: CASSLSGGSGGELFF. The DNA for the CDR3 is TGTGCCAGCAGCTTATCTGGCGGGAGTGGCGGGGAGCTGTTTTTT.

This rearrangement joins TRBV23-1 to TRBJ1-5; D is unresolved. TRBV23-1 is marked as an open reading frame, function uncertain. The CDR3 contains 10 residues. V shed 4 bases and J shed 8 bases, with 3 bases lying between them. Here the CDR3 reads CASSPEPQHF. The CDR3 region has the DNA TGCGCCAGCAGTCCAGAGCCCCAGCATTTT.

The CDR3 bases are TGTGCCAGCTCACCGGGGGGAAGCTCTGGGGCCAACGTCCTGACTTTC. This codes for CASSPGGSSGANVLTF. The chain combines TRBV18 with TRBJ2-6, with D maybe TRBD2 (6 bases). The germline gives CDR1 KGHSH, CDR2 LQKENI. CDR3 length: 16 residues. Trimming stripped 3 bases from V and 0 bases from J, with 9 bases between.

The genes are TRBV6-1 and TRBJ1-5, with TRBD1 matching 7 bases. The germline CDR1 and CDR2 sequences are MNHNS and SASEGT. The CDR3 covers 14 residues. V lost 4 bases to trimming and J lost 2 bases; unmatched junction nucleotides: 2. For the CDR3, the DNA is TGTGCCAGCAGTGCTGACAGGGGCAATCAGCCCCAGCATTTT. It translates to CASSADRGNQPQHF.

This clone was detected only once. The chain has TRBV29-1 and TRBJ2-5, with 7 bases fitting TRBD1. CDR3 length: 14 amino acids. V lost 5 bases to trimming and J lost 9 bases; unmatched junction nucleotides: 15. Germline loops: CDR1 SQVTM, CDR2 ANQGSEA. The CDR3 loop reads CSVCPSGPQGAQYF. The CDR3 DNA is TGCAGCGTTTGCCCCTCCGGCCCTCAGGGGGCCCAGTACTTC.

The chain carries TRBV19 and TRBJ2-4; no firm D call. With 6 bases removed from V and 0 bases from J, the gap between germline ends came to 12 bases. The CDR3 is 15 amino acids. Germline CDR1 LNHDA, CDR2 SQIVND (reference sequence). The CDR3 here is CASSPSSLAKNIQYF. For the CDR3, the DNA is TGTGCCAGTAGCCCCTCTAGTTTAGCCAAAAACATTCAGTACTTC.

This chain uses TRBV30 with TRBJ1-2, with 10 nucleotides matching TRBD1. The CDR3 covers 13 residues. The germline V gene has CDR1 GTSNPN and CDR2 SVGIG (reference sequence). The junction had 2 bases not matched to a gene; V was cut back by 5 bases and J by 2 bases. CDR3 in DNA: TGTGCCTGGGGACAGGGGGTAAACTATGGCTACACCTTC. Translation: CAWGQGVNYGYTF.

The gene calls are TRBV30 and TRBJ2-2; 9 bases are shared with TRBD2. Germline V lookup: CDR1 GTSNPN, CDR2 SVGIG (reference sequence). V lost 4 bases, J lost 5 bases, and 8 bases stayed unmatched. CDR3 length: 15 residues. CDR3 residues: CAWTGGRGGTGELFF. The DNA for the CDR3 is TGTGCCTGGACTGGTGGGCGGGGGGGGACCGGGGAGCTGTTTTTT.

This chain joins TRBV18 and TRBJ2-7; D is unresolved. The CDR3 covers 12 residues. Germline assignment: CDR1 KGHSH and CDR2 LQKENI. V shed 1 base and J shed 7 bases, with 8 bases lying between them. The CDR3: CASSPRSEEQYF. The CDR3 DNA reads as TGTGCCAGCTCACCACGGTCGGAGGAGCAGTACTTC.

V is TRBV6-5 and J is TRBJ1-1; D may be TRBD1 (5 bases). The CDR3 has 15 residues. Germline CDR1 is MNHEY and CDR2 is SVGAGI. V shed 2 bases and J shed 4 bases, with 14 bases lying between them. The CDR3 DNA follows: TGTGCCAGCAGTTACGGATGGGAAAGGGGCACTGAAGCTTTCTTT. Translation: CASSYGWERGTEAFF.

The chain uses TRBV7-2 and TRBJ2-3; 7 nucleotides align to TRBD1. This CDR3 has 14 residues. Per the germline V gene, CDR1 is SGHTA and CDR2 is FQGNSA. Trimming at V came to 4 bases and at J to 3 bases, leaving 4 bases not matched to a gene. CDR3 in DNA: TGTGCCAGCAGCTACCTACAGGGGACAGATACGCAGTATTTT. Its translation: CASSYLQGTDTQYF.

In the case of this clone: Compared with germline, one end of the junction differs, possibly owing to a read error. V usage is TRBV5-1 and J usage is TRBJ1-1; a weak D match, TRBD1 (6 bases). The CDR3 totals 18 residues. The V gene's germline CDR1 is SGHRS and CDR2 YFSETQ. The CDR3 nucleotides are TGCGCCAGCGGACCCGGCCTTTCCAACAGGGTGCTGAAGACTGAAGCTTTCTTT. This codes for CASGPGLSNRVLKTEAFF.

CDR3 protein: CASSPGQPNTGELFF. Written as DNA, the CDR3 is TGCGCCAGCAGCCCGGGACAGCCGAACACCGGGGAGCTGTTTTTT. V and J are TRBV5-1 and TRBJ2-2; 7 bases map to TRBD1. The CDR3 spans 15 residues. CDR1 and CDR2 (germline): SGHRS, YFSETQ. J was trimmed by 0 bases and V by 4 bases; bases with no gene match: 3.